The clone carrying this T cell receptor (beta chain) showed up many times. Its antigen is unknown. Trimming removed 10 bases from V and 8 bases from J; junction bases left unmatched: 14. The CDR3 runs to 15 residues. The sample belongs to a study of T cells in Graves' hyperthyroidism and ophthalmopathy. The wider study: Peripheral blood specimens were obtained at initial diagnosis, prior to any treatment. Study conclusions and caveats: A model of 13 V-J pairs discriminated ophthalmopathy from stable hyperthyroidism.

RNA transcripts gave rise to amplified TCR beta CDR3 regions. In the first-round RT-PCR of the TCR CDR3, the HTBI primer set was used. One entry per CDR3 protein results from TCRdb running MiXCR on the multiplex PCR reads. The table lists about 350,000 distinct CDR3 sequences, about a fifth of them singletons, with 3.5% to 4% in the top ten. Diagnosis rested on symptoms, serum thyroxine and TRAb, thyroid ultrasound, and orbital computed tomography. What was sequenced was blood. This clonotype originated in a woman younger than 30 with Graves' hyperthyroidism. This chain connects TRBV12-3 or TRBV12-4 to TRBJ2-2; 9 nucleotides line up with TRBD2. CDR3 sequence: CATSSLAGGPGELFF. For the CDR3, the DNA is TGTGCCACCTCTTCATTGGCGGGGGGGCCGGGGGAGCTGTTTTTT.